Below are 25 T cell receptor beta chains sequenced from a single sample in a study of regulatory T cells in long-lasting Graves disease. Building the TCR beta libraries relied on iRepertoire HTBI primers, and CDR3 regions underwent Arm-PCR. A single record per CDR3 protein comes from TCRdb applying MiXCR to the multiplex PCR reads. In the table there are 400,000 or so distinct CDR3 sequences, roughly a quarter of which are singletons. The time point is: persistent/refractory GD, antithyroid drugs over 5 years with positive TRAb. Following extraction of RNA from PBMCs, that RNA was used to make the TCR library. Material: peripheral blood mononuclear cells (PBMCs), obtained when the disease was refractory, from a patient treated with antithyroid drugs. The source of these receptors is a female donor with Graves disease.

The CDR3, as DNA: TGCGCCAGCAGCCTGTCCGGGGCGCATTCAGATACGCAGTATTTT. Translation gives CASSLSGAHSDTQYF. The rearrangement links TRBV5-1 to TRBJ2-3, with D perhaps TRBD1 or TRBD2 (5 bases each). Germline lookup yields CDR1 SGHRS and CDR2 YFSETQ. V lost 4 bases, J lost 4 bases, and 16 bases lay in between. The CDR3 runs to 15 residues.

The rearrangement links TRBV4-1 to TRBJ1-1; the D gene is possibly TRBD1 (5 bases). Per the germline V gene, CDR1 is MGHRA and CDR2 is YSYEKL. Trimming stripped 2 bases from V and 5 bases from J, with 9 bases between. This CDR3 is built from 13 residues. The CDR3 region has the DNA TGCGCCAGCAGCCAATGGGGGGAGACTGAAGCTTTCTTT. Its protein is CASSQWGETEAFF.

This clonotype was found once. The chain uses TRBV6-2 or TRBV6-3 and TRBJ2-2; no clear D. The germline V and J ends were trimmed by 0 bases and 6 bases, with 14 bases remaining between them. The CDR3 spans 16 residues. Germline loops: CDR1 MNHEY, CDR2 SVGEGT. The CDR3 DNA reads as TGTGCCAGCAGTTACTCGATCGGAAGGTCCCCCGGGGAGCTGTTTTTT. Translated, it gives CASSYSIGRSPGELFF.

This clonotype was seen many times. Its ends do not fully match the called genes, so a read error is possible. The gene calls are TRBV2 and TRBJ1-1; a weak D match, TRBD1 (6 bases). Germline lookup yields CDR1 SNHLY and CDR2 FYNNEI. The CDR3 has 15 residues. The CDR3 region is CASTGQFNPNTEAFF. Here the CDR3 DNA reads TGTGCCAGCACCGGACAGTTCAACCCGAACACTGAAGCCTTCTTT.

The sample holds many counts of this clonotype. This chain uses TRBV28 with TRBJ1-5; 8 bases are a match to TRBD1. The V segment lost 0 bases and the J segment 2 bases; nucleotides outside the gene matches: 9. Germline V lookup: CDR1 MDHEN, CDR2 SYDVKM. The CDR3 runs to 18 residues. The CDR3: CASSLWIVDRVGNQPQHF. The CDR3 nucleotides read TGTGCCAGCAGTTTATGGATTGTGGACAGGGTCGGCAATCAGCCCCAGCATTTT.

The gene calls are TRBV13 and TRBJ2-3; 12 bases map to TRBD2. Losses at the gene ends were 0 bases for V and 6 bases for J; bases not matched to a gene: 10. This CDR3 is built from 18 residues. Germline V gives CDR1 PRHDT, CDR2 FYEKMQ (reference sequence). CDR3 protein: CASSLGLAGGPGRDTQYF. CDR3 bases: TGTGCCAGCAGCTTAGGCCTAGCGGGAGGGCCAGGTAGGGATACGCAGTATTTT.

Concerning this clonotype itself: A much larger clone lies a single base off, so this may be a read error. The V call is TRBV29-1, the J call TRBJ2-5; D assignment may be TRBD1 or TRBD2 (5 bases each). CDR1 is SQVTM, CDR2 ANQGSEA, per germline. CDR3 length equals 14 residues. The CDR3 here is CSVEWAGWGETRYF. The CDR3 nucleotides read TGCAGCGTTGAATGGGCAGGGTGGGGAGAGACCCGGTACTTC. Using reference TRBV29-1 and TRBJ2-5 for the parts outside the CDR3, the full variable domain is SAVISQKPSRDICQRGTSLTIQCQVDSQVTMMFWYRQQPGQSLTLIATANQGSEATYESGFVIDKFPISRPNLTFSTLTVSNMSPEDSSIYLCSVEWAGWGETRYFGPGTRLLVL.

The genes are TRBV20-1 and TRBJ2-7; possibly TRBD2 for D (5 bases). Germline CDR1 reads DFQATT; CDR2 reads SNEGSKA (reference sequence). CDR3 size: 12 residues. With 1 base removed from V and 2 bases from J, the gap between germline ends came to 6 bases. For the CDR3, the DNA is TGCAGTGCTAGAGGGACTCCCTACGAGCAGTACTTC. Translated, it gives CSARGTPYEQYF.

This clonotype was picked up many times. This chain links TRBV28 with TRBJ1-1; possibly TRBD1 for D (5 bases). CDR3 size: 14 residues. Germline V CDR1 and CDR2: MDHEN, SYDVKM. V was cut by 7 bases and J by 5 bases, with 17 bases left in between. The DNA of the CDR3 is TGTGCCAGCATTTGGGGGGGAGGGAAGACTGAAGCTTTCTTT. It is translated as CASIWGGGKTEAFF.

This clonotype appeared many times. The V call is TRBV7-2, the J call TRBJ1-1; D remains unclear. Germline values: CDR1 SGHTA, CDR2 FQGNSA. V dropped 5 bases and J dropped 2 bases, with 9 bases sitting between them. The length of the CDR3 is 13 residues. The CDR3 is CASSQRFNTEAFF. In DNA form, the CDR3 reads TGTGCCAGCAGCCAAAGGTTCAACACTGAAGCTTTCTTT.

This clonotype has more than one count but fewer than ten. The genes are TRBV5-1 and TRBJ1-2, with 9 bases fitting TRBD1. The CDR3 length is 17 residues. Germline CDR1 and CDR2: SGHRS and YFSETQ. J lost 2 bases, V lost 4 bases, and 12 bases had no gene match. The CDR3 DNA reads TGCGCCAGCAGCCGCGTCATGGACGGGACAGGGAACTATGGCTACACCTTC. The encoded protein is CASSRVMDGTGNYGYTF.

This chain joins TRBV29-1 and TRBJ1-2; a possible D gene is TRBD1 (5 bases). The germline CDR1 and CDR2 sequences are SQVTM and ANQGSEA. Trimming shortened V by 1 base and J by 6 bases, and 9 bases separated the two germline ends. The CDR3 totals 12 residues. CDR3 in amino acids: CSVEARENGYTF. The CDR3 DNA reads as TGCAGCGTTGAAGCCAGGGAAAATGGCTACACCTTC.

The sample holds many counts of this clonotype. This chain joins TRBV3-1 and TRBJ2-2; TRBD1 matches at 10 bases. V trimming: 4 bases; J trimming: 7 bases; junction bases outside the gene matches: 3. Germline V lookup: CDR1 LGHDT, CDR2 YNNKEL (reference sequence). The CDR3 loop spans 14 amino acids. The CDR3 sequence: CASSRQGADGELFF. The CDR3 nucleotides read TGTGCCAGCAGCCGACAGGGGGCGGACGGGGAGCTGTTTTTT.

Ten or more counts support this clonotype. The chain is built from TRBV6-5 and TRBJ1-1; weak D call: TRBD1 (6 bases). The CDR3 extends over 11 amino acids. V gave up 4 bases and J gave up 12 bases, with 12 bases separating them. Germline V gene data show CDR1 as MNHEY and CDR2 as SVGAGI. CDR3 bases: TGTGCCAGCAGTTGGGGGCACGAGTCTTTCTTT. This translates into CASSWGHESFF.

This clonotype was seen at least ten times. The CDR3 region has the DNA TGTGCCAGCAGTTACCCCCTGACAGGGATCGACACTGAAGCTTTCTTT. Its translation: CASSYPLTGIDTEAFF. This chain joins TRBV6-2 or TRBV6-3 and TRBJ1-1; 7 nucleotides agree with TRBD1. The length of the CDR3 is 16 residues. Unmatched junction bases numbered 9, after V lost 2 bases and J lost 3 bases. Germline V lookup: CDR1 MNHEY, CDR2 SVGEGT.

On this clonotype: This may arise from a read error, as a much more abundant clone is one base away. V usage is TRBV6-1 and J usage is TRBJ2-7; D perhaps matches TRBD1 (6 bases). CDR1 MNHNS and CDR2 SASEGT come from the germline V gene. This CDR3 spans 12 amino acids. For the CDR3, the DNA is TGTGCCGGCAGCGACAGGATCCACGAGCAGTACTTC. This gives the protein CAGSDRIHEQYF.

In its sample, this clonotype was seen many times. The V gene is TRBV6-5, the J gene TRBJ2-2; TRBD2 is a possible D gene (5 bases). Germline V CDR1 and CDR2: MNHEY, SVGAGI. CDR3 length: 14 residues. V lost 6 bases and J 3 bases, leaving 11 bases between the germline ends. The CDR3 DNA sequence: TGTGCCAGCAGCTACGACTATGACACCGGGGAGCTGTTTTTT. This gives the protein CASSYDYDTGELFF.

This chain links TRBV11-2 with TRBJ2-1; no clear D gene. V lost 5 bases to trimming and J lost 5 bases, with 10 bases between them. This CDR3 comprises 13 residues. Germline V lookup: CDR1 SGHAT, CDR2 FQNNGV. As DNA, the CDR3 is TGTGCCAGCAGCCCCCCCCCTAACAATGAGCAGTTCTTC. Translation gives CASSPPPNNEQFF.

This clonotype occurred once. This chain links TRBV29-1 with TRBJ2-7; 7 nucleotides align to TRBD2. V was clipped by 8 bases and J by 0 bases; unmatched bases: 22. The V gene's germline CDR1 is SQVTM and CDR2 ANQGSEA. The CDR3 is made up of 18 amino acids. CDR3 region: CSPYLLGLLRDYSYEQYF. For the CDR3, the DNA is TGCAGCCCATACCTACTGGGACTCCTCCGGGACTACTCCTACGAGCAGTACTTC.

Many counts were recorded for this clonotype. The chain employs TRBV20-1 and TRBJ2-7; a weak D match, TRBD1 (5 bases). The CDR3 has 10 residues. The V gene lost 6 bases and the J gene lost 4 bases, with 7 bases spanning the gap. Germline CDR1 and CDR2: DFQATT and SNEGSKA (reference sequence). The CDR3 bases are TGCAGTGCGGACAAATACGAGCAGTACTTC. Amino acid sequence: CSADKYEQYF.

At least ten counts were recorded for this clonotype. The DNA of the CDR3 is TGTGCCAGCAGTTTCGACCTGGCCGCCGGGGAGCTGTTTTTT. Protein sequence: CASSFDLAAGELFF. J is TRBJ2-2 and V is TRBV12-3 or TRBV12-4, with D hard to call. The CDR3 has 14 residues. The V end was cut by 3 bases, the J end by 6 bases, with 11 bases between.

This clonotype was seen a handful of times. The chain employs TRBV9 and TRBJ1-2; possibly TRBD1 for D (5 bases). V lost 0 bases and J lost 5, with 11 bases in between. CDR1 and CDR2 from the germline V gene are SGDLS and YYNGEE. The CDR3 spans 14 residues. CDR3 sequence: CASSVDQGGYGYTF. The CDR3 region has the DNA TGTGCCAGCAGCGTAGATCAGGGAGGATATGGCTACACCTTC.

This clonotype was counted ten times or more. The chain recombines TRBV2 with TRBJ1-2; TRBD1 matches at 7 bases. Germline assignment: CDR1 SNHLY and CDR2 FYNNEI. Trimming took 6 bases from V and 7 from J; bases not matched to a gene: 14. This CDR3 is built from 15 residues. The CDR3 region has the DNA TGTGCCAGCAGCCATGGGCGACAGGGTGAGAGTGGCTACACCTTC. Translating gives CASSHGRQGESGYTF.

The sample holds many counts of this clonotype. This chain connects TRBV7-9 to TRBJ1-1, with D possibly TRBD1 on 6 matching bases. The germline CDR1 and CDR2 sequences are SEHNR and FQNEAQ (reference sequence). V was clipped by 3 bases and J by 2 bases, with 7 bases between them. This CDR3 comprises 13 residues. CDR3 sequence: CASSLDSNTEAFF. The CDR3 DNA reads TGTGCCAGCAGCTTGGACAGTAACACTGAAGCTTTCTTT.

This clonotype was seen at least ten times. J is TRBJ2-7 and V is TRBV28; no reliable D call. CDR3 size: 8 residues. V dropped 11 bases and J dropped 4 bases, with 3 bases sitting between them. Germline lookup yields CDR1 MDHEN and CDR2 SYDVKM. CDR3 protein: CAGYEQYF. CDR3 sequence (DNA): TGTGCCGGATACGAGCAGTACTTC.